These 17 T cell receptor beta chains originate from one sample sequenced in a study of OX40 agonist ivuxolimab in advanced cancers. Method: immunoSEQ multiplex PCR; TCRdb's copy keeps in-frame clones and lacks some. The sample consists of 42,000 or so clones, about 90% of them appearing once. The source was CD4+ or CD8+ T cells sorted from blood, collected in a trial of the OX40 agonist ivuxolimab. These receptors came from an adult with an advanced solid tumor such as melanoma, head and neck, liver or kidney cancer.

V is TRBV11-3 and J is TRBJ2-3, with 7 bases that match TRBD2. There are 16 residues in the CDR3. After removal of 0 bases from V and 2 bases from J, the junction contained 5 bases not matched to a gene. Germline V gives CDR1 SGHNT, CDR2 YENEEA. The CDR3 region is CASSLDSGTITDTQYF. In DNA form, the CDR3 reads TGTGCCAGCAGCTTAGACTCCGGGACTATCACAGATACGCAGTATTTT.

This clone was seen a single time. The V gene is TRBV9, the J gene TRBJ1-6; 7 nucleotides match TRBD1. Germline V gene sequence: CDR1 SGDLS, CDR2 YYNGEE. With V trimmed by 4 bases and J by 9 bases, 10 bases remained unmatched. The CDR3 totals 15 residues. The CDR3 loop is CASSPRQGSTSPLHF. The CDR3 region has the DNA TGTGCCAGCAGCCCCCGACAGGGCTCTACTTCACCCCTCCACTTT.

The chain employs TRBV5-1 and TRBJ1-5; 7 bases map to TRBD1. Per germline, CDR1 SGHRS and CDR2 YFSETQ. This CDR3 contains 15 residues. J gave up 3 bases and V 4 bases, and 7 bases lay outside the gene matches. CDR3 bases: TGCGCCAGCAGCCCATCGCAGGGGGACAATCAGCCCCAGCATTTT. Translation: CASSPSQGDNQPQHF.

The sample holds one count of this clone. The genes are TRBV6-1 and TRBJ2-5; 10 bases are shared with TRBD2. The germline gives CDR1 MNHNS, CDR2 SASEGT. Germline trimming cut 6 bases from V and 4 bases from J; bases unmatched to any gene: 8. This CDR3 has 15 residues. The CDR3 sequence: CASSRSGGPGETQYF. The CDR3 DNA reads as TGTGCCAGCAGCCGTAGCGGGGGGCCGGGAGAGACCCAGTACTTC.

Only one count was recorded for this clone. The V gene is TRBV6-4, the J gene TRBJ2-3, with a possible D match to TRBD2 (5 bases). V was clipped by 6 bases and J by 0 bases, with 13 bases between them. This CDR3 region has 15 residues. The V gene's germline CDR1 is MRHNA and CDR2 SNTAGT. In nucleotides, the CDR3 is TGTGCCAGCAGCCCGGGGATCTTTAGCACAGATACGCAGTATTTT. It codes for CASSPGIFSTDTQYF.

The CDR3 spells CASSEYSNYGYTF. DNA for the CDR3: TGCGCCAGCAGTGAGTACTCGAACTATGGCTACACCTTC. The V call is TRBV10-2, the J call TRBJ1-2; D ambiguous. Trimming took off 1 base at V and 2 bases at J, with 5 bases between the two ends. The CDR3 spans 13 residues. Germline V lookup: CDR1 WSHSY, CDR2 SAAADI.

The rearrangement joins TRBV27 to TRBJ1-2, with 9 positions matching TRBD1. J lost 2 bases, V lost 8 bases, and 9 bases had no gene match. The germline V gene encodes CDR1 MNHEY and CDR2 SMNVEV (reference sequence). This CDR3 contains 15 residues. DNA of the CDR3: TGTGCCAGCTTAAAACAGGGGGCGGGGAACTATGGCTACACCTTC. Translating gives CASLKQGAGNYGYTF.

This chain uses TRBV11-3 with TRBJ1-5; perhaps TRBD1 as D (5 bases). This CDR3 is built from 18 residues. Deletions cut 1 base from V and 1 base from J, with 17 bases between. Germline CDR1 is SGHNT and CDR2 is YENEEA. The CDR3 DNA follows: TGTGCCAGCAGCTTAGTAGTGCGGGGGTCCCAGAGCAATCAGCCCCAGCATTTT. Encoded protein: CASSLVVRGSQSNQPQHF.

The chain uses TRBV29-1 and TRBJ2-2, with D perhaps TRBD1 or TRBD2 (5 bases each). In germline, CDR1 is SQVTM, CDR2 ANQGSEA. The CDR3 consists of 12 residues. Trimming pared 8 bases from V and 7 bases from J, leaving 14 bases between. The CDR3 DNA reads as TGCAGCACCGGGACCCAGGGCGGGGAGCTGTTTTTT. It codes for CSTGTQGGELFF.

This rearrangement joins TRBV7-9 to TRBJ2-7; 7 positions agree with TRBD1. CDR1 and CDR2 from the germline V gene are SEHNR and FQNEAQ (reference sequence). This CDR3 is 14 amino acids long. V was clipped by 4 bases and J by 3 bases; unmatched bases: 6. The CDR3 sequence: CASSSIQGFYEQYF. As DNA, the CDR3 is TGTGCCAGCAGCTCGATACAGGGGTTCTACGAGCAGTACTTC. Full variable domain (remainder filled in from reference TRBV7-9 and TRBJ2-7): DTGVSQNPRHKITKRGQNVTFRCDPISEHNRLYWYRQTLGQGPEFLTYFQNEAQLEKSRLLSDRFSAERPKGSFSTLEIQRTEQGDSAMYLCASSSIQGFYEQYFGPGTRLTVT.

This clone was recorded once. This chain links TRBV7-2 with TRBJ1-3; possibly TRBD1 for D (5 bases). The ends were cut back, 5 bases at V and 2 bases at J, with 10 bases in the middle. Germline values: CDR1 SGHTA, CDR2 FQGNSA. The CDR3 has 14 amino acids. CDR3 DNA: TGTGCCAGCAGCGCGGGGCAGACTGGAAACACCATATATTTT. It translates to CASSAGQTGNTIYF.

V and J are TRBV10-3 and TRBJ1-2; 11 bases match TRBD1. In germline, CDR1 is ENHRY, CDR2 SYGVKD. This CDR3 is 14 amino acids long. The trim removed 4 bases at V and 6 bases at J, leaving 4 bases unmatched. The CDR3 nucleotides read TGTGCCATCAGTGGGACAGGGGGCGACGATGGCTACACCTTC. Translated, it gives CAISGTGGDDGYTF.

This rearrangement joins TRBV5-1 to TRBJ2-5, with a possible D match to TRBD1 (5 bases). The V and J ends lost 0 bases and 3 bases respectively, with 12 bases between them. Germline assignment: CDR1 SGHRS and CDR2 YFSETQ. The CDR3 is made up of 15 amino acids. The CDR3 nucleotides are TGCGCCAGCAGCTTGGAGCCCAGGGTCGAAGAGACCCAGTACTTC. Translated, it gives CASSLEPRVEETQYF.

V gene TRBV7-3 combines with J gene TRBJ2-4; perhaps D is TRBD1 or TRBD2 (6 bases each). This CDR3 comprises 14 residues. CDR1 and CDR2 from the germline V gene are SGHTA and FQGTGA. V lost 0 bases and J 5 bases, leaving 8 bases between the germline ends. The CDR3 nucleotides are TGTGCCAGCAGCTTAACGGGGGGCCAAAACATTCAGTACTTC. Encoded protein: CASSLTGGQNIQYF.

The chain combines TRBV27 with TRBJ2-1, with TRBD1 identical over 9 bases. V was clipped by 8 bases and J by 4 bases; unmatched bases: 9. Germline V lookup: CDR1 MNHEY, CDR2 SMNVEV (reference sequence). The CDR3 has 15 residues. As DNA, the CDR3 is TGTGCCAGCCTTAGGAAGACAGGGGGATACAATGAGCAGTTCTTC. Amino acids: CASLRKTGGYNEQFF.

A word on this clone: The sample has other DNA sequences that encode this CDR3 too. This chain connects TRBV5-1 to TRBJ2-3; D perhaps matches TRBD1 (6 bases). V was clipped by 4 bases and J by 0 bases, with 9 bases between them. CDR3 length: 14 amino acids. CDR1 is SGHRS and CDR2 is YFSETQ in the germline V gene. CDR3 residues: CASSLQGSTDTQYF. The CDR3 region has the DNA TGCGCCAGCAGCCTACAGGGTAGCACAGATACGCAGTATTTT.

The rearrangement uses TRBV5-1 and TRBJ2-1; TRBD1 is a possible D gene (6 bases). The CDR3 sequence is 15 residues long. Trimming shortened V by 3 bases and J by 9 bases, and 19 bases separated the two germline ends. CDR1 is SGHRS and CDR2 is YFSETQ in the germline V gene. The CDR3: CASSYSGARRGEQFF. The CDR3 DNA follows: TGCGCCAGCAGCTACTCAGGGGCTCGTAGGGGTGAGCAGTTCTTC.